This entry is about one T cell receptor beta chain. This record belongs to a study of blood T cell repertoires in COVID-19. Study at large: COVID-19 samples, acute and convalescent, were from the United States, Italy and Spain. Sample material is recorded as cDNA or gDNA derived from T cells, B-cell-depleted T cells, or PBMCs.

V shed 3 bases and J 8 bases; nucleotides not matched to a gene: 13. The germline gives CDR1 SQVTM, CDR2 ANQGSEA. This CDR3 region has 15 residues. The method was immunoSEQ multiplex PCR; TCRdb's version includes in-frame clones alone and lacks a portion of them. The profile shows 90,000 to 100,000 clones, 82% of them singletons. The material sequenced was peripheral blood. This rearrangement joins TRBV29-1 to TRBJ1-2; 9 positions match TRBD1. The receptor comes from a man aged 65-85 years with acute or convalescent COVID-19. CDR3 DNA sequence: TGCAGCGTTGATCCTCCGGGACAGGGAGGAGGCGGCTACACCTTC. This sequence encodes CSVDPPGQGGGGYTF.